These T cell receptor beta chains were read from a single sample in a study of T cells in Graves' hyperthyroidism and ophthalmopathy. A single record per CDR3 protein comes from TCRdb applying MiXCR to the multiplex PCR reads. The sample includes 450,000 to 550,000 distinct CDR3 sequences, about 24% of them seen just once. Sequenced: blood. Receptor source: a woman aged 25 to 39 with Graves' ophthalmopathy. CDR3s include the opening cysteine and the closing phenylalanine or tryptophan. Clone sizes are given selectively: once, few, many, or a class where the clone is expanded.

>TRBJ2-7|TRBV5-1|-
CASSLVGGLYEQYF
>TRBJ1-5|TRBV30|-
CAAKGGLSNQPQHF
>TRBJ2-7|TRBV20-1|-
CSARPRGSGDYEQYF
>TRBJ1-5|TRBV6-5|many
CASSYGALQNSNQPQHF
>TRBJ1-2|TRBV27|-
CASSSSGTWDGYTF
>TRBJ2-7|TRBV30|many
CASHRDGVYF
>TRBJ1-5|TRBV15|many
CATSSPSGQGRGNQPQHF
>TRBJ1-3|TRBV15|once
CATGFGTPTGNTIYF
>TRBJ1-1|TRBV7-2|many
CASSAPGQINTEAFF
>TRBJ1-1|TRBV6-2/TRBV6-3|many
CASSYRRVSNTEAFF
>TRBJ2-5|TRBV6-2/TRBV6-3|many
CASSSHSISFETQYF
>TRBJ2-7|TRBV19|many
CASRSTGGSEQYF
>TRBJ2-7|TRBV20-1|-
CSAPLTGGSYEQYF
>TRBJ2-5|TRBV6-1|many
CASKWQNFQETQYF
>TRBJ1-5|TRBV28|-
CASSPFQGGNQPQHF
>TRBJ2-7|TRBV18|few
CASSPPGQLWADF
>TRBJ1-5|TRBV24-1|many
CATTSSSNQPQHF
>TRBJ2-5|TRBV28|many
CASNPSGQETQYF
>TRBJ1-2|TRBV28|many
CASTEAGGNYGYTF
>TRBJ1-5|TRBV6-1|many
CASSSSGTGSNQPQHF
>TRBJ2-7|TRBV7-3|many
CASSLDRVDEQYF
>TRBJ2-7|TRBV30|-
CAWSHSYEQYF
>TRBJ1-1|TRBV20-1|-
CQGERNTEAFF
>TRBJ1-2|TRBV12-3/TRBV12-4|many
CASSLVPTYGYTF
>TRBJ1-1|TRBV5-1|many
CASSSGVANTEAFF
>TRBJ1-2|TRBV12-3/TRBV12-4|many
CASSSGHLYGYTF
>TRBJ2-7|TRBV6-2/TRBV6-3|-
CASRPQGAYEQYF
>TRBJ1-2|TRBV20-1|many
CSARDSTVGYTF
>TRBJ1-1|TRBV10-2|many
CASSERRVWTEAFF
>TRBJ2-7|TRBV3-1|once
CASSQDPADSYEQYF
>TRBJ1-2|TRBV2|many
CASSDPGLNYGYTF
>TRBJ2-7|TRBV28|many
CASRTDTGPYEQYF
>TRBJ2-7|TRBV18|many
CASSPKGDNRPYEQYF
>TRBJ2-5|TRBV5-1|few
CASSPKAGDLRETQYF
>TRBJ1-6|TRBV12-5|many
CASGPSRQGWNSPLHF
>TRBJ2-6|TRBV5-1|many
CASSLGAASGANVLTF
>TRBJ2-7|TRBV6-1|few
CASTVEIWEAYF
>TRBJ2-7|TRBV30|-
CAWSVGQLAYEQYF
>TRBJ2-7|TRBV19|many
CASSNVGYEQYF
>TRBJ2-5|TRBV7-9|-
CASSGDGVKETQYF
>TRBJ2-5|TRBV12-3/TRBV12-4|many
CASSIAGHQETQYF
>TRBJ1-1|TRBV6-5|-
CASATGGGTEAFF
>TRBJ2-5|TRBV20-1|many
CSARPDREETQYF
>TRBJ1-2|TRBV29-1|many
CSVSGAHGYTF
>TRBJ2-5|TRBV7-2|-
CASSLASGSQETQYF
>TRBJ2-2|TRBV5-1|many
CASSFQGDTGELFF
>TRBJ1-2|TRBV4-1|many
CASSHGRTINYGYTF
>TRBJ2-4|TRBV6-1|many
CASSEARDHPEYF
>TRBJ2-5|TRBV4-1|few
CASSQESGVRETQYF
>TRBJ1-5|TRBV7-2|many
CASSEDRGPSRPQHF
>TRBJ2-2|TRBV4-2|many
CASSQELAGTGELFF
>TRBJ1-6|TRBV18|many
CASSPGQGSGSPLHF
>TRBJ2-7|TRBV6-1|-
CASSAATVTYEQYF
>TRBJ2-5|TRBV6-5|many
CASSTTSGETQYF